A single sample is the source of the 15 T cell receptor beta chains below, sequenced in a study of blood T cell repertoires in COVID-19. Using immunoSEQ multiplex PCR, the repertoire was profiled, and TCRdb retains in-frame clones only, with some absent. The sample consists of about 170,000 clones, approximately 90% of them appearing once. The material sequenced was peripheral blood. The receptors derive from a man aged 50-60 years who had recovered from COVID-19.

The rearrangement links TRBV15 to TRBJ1-5; 8 bases align to TRBD1. With V trimmed by 2 bases and J by 7 bases, 4 bases remained unmatched. This CDR3 comprises 14 residues. Per the germline V gene, CDR1 is LNHNV and CDR2 is YYDKDF (reference sequence). This CDR3 is CATSRPGQVQPQHF. CDR3 bases: TGTGCCACCAGCAGACCGGGACAGGTGCAGCCCCAGCATTTT. Filled out from reference TRBV15 and TRBJ1-5, the complete variable domain reads DAMVIQNPRYQVTQFGKPVTLSCSQTLNHNVMYWYQQKSSQAPKLLFHYYDKDFNNEADTPDNFQSRRPNTSFCFLDIRSPGLGDTAMYLCATSRPGQVQPQHFGDGTRLSIL.

V usage is TRBV18 and J usage is TRBJ2-1; 9 bases are shared with TRBD2. Looked up from germline, CDR1 is KGHSH and CDR2 is LQKENI. V trimming: 2 bases; J trimming: 2 bases; junction bases outside the gene matches: 4. The CDR3 runs to 16 residues. CDR3 in amino acids: CASSPVSGGAYNEQFF. The CDR3 coding sequence is TGTGCCAGCTCACCAGTTAGCGGGGGAGCCTACAATGAGCAGTTCTTC.

The J gene is TRBJ1-2, the V gene TRBV12-5; 8 bases fit TRBD1. This CDR3 is 15 amino acids long. The trim removed 1 base at V and 0 bases at J, leaving 1 base unmatched. CDR1 is LGHNT, CDR2 FRNRAP, per germline. CDR3 amino acids: CASGLGTGTNYGYTF. For the CDR3, the DNA is TGTGCTAGTGGTTTGGGGACAGGGACTAACTATGGCTACACCTTC.

The rearrangement links TRBV20-1 to TRBJ2-5, with TRBD2 matching 12 bases. The CDR3 loop spans 16 amino acids. The germline CDR1 and CDR2 sequences are DFQATT and SNEGSKA (reference sequence). V gave up 3 bases and J gave up 7 bases; unmatched junction bases: 12. The CDR3 DNA sequence: TGCAGTGCTAGTTTGGCTAGCGGGAGGGTCTCGGGGACCCAGTACTTC. This gives the protein CSASLASGRVSGTQYF.

The CDR3 loop reads CASSPQGASYNSPLHF. Written as DNA, the CDR3 is TGTGCCAGCTCACCGCAGGGGGCCTCCTATAATTCACCCCTCCACTTT. The genes are TRBV18 and TRBJ1-6, with TRBD1 matching over 8 bases. The germline V gene encodes CDR1 KGHSH and CDR2 LQKENI. The CDR3 runs 16 residues. Trimming took 3 bases from V and 0 from J; bases not matched to a gene: 1.

The genes are TRBV2 and TRBJ2-3; 12 positions match TRBD2. The CDR3 runs to 15 residues. The germline V gene has CDR1 SNHLY and CDR2 FYNNEI. V lost 4 bases and J lost 4; bases outside the gene matches: 3. CDR3: CASSGLAGAADTQYF. The CDR3 bases are TGTGCCAGCAGTGGACTAGCGGGAGCGGCAGATACGCAGTATTTT.

This clone was recorded only once. This chain uses TRBV6-2 or TRBV6-3 with TRBJ2-1; D gene unclear. There are 14 residues in the CDR3. V lost 5 bases and J lost 8, with 16 bases in between. The V gene's germline CDR1 is MNHEY and CDR2 SVGEGT. The CDR3 protein is CASSSEPSKDEQFF. CDR3 DNA sequence: TGTGCCAGCAGTAGCGAACCCTCTAAGGATGAGCAGTTCTTC.

This CDR3 reads CASSQTGQAIYEQYF. As DNA, the CDR3 is TGTGCCAGCAGCCAAACGGGACAGGCGATCTACGAGCAGTACTTC. The chain links TRBV3-1 (or the pseudogene TRBV3-2) to TRBJ2-7; TRBD1 matches 8 bases. The germline V gene encodes CDR1 LGHDT and CDR2 YNNKEL (reference sequence). V dropped 2 bases and J dropped 3; count of bases not matched to a gene: 6. The CDR3 has 15 residues.

This chain joins TRBV10-3 and TRBJ1-2; unclear D gene. CDR3 length: 13 amino acids. Germline V gene sequence: CDR1 ENHRY, CDR2 SYGVKD. Between the trimmed V and J ends, which lost 0 bases and 3 bases, there was a span of 5 bases. Here the CDR3 reads CAISESPDYGYTF. The DNA of the CDR3 is TGTGCCATCAGTGAGTCTCCGGACTATGGCTACACCTTC.

CDR3 sequence (DNA): TGTGCCAGCAGCTTAGGGACAGCGAACACTGAAGCTTTCTTT. It yields the protein CASSLGTANTEAFF. This chain joins TRBV7-2 and TRBJ1-1; tentatively, D is TRBD1 (6 bases). Trimming cost V 1 base and J 1 base, with 7 bases left between them. This CDR3 spans 14 amino acids. Germline V gene lookup returns CDR1 SGHTA and CDR2 FQGNSA. Based on the CDR3 plus reference TRBV7-2 and TRBJ1-1, the full variable domain is GAGVSQSPSNKVTEKGKDVELRCDPISGHTALYWYRQSLGQGLEFLIYFQGNSAPDKSGLPSDRFSAERTGGSVSTLTIQRTQQEDSAVYLCASSLGTANTEAFFGQGTRLTVV.

The rearrangement joins TRBV7-9 to TRBJ1-2, with D perhaps TRBD1 (5 bases). With 4 bases removed from V and 7 bases from J, the gap between germline ends came to 16 bases. Germline CDR1 reads SEHNR; CDR2 reads FQNEAQ (reference sequence). The CDR3 has 14 amino acids. DNA for the CDR3: TGTGCCAGCAGCTGGGTAGGGGATTCCGGTGGCTACACCTTC. Residues: CASSWVGDSGGYTF.

The rearrangement uses TRBV5-4 and TRBJ2-2; tentative D call: TRBD2 (6 bases). The CDR3 sequence is 16 residues long. The V and J ends lost 0 bases and 7 bases respectively, with 16 bases between them. Germline V gives CDR1 SGHNT, CDR2 YYREEE (reference sequence). CDR3 DNA sequence: TGTGCCAGCAGCTTGGCCGGGTCTAGCGAAGGCGGGGAGCTGTTTTTT. Amino acids: CASSLAGSSEGGELFF.

This clone was detected once. The chain couples TRBV5-1 to TRBJ1-1, with TRBD1 identical over 10 bases. Trimming removed 0 bases from V and 1 base from J; junction bases left unmatched: 6. The CDR3 is made up of 17 amino acids. Germline lookup yields CDR1 SGHRS and CDR2 YFSETQ. CDR3 coding DNA: TGCGCCAGCAGCTTGGTGGTTGGGACAGGGGCGAACACTGAAGCTTTCTTT. Residues: CASSLVVGTGANTEAFF.

The chain carries TRBV6-2 or TRBV6-3 and TRBJ2-7, with 11 bases fitting TRBD2. V was clipped by 2 bases and J by 2 bases; unmatched bases: 11. Germline V lookup: CDR1 MNHEY, CDR2 SVGEGT. This CDR3 has 18 residues. The CDR3 DNA is TGTGCCAGCAGTTACGACCTCACTAGCGGGGGCCCCACCTACGAGCAGTACTTC. It specifies CASSYDLTSGGPTYEQYF.

This chain links TRBV20-1 with TRBJ2-7; TRBD2 agrees at 11 bases. CDR3 length: 14 amino acids. Unmatched junction bases numbered 4, after V lost 3 bases and J lost 3 bases. Germline V CDR1 and CDR2: DFQATT, SNEGSKA (reference sequence). CDR3 protein: CSASGLAGGYEQYF. CDR3 bases: TGCAGTGCTAGTGGGCTAGCGGGAGGCTACGAGCAGTACTTC.